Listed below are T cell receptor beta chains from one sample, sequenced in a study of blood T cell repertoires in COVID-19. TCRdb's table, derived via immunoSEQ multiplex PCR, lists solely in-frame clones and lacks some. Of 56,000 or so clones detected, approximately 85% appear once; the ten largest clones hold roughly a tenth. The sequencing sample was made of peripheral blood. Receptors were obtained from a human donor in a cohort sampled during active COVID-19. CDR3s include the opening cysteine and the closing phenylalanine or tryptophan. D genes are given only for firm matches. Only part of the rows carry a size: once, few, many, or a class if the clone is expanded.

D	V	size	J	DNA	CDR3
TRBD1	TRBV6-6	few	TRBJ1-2	TGTGCCAGCAGGGAGGGGGCAAAAGGCTACACCTTC	CASREGAKGYTF
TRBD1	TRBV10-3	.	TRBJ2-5	TGTGCCATCAGTGAGTCCAGGACAGGGGGCGCAGAGACCCAGTACTTC	CAISESRTGGAETQYF
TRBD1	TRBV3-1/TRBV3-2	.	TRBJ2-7	TGTGCCAGCAGCCGAAGACAGGGCCCCTACGAGCAGTACTTC	CASSRRQGPYEQYF
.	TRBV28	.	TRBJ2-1	TGTGCCAGCAGTGCTCCGGGAAGTAGATCCTACAATGAGCAGTTCTTC	CASSAPGSRSYNEQFF
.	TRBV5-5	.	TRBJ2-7	TGTGCCAGCAGCTCCACCTACGAGCAGTACTTC	CASSSTYEQYF
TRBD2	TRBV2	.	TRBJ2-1	TGTGCCAGCAGTACCGAATTTGCAGCGGGAGGTTCCTACAATGAGCAGTTCTTC	CASSTEFAAGGSYNEQFF
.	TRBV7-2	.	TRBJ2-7	TGTGCCAGCAGCCCGACGGGAGTCGTCTACGAGCAGTACTTC	CASSPTGVVYEQYF
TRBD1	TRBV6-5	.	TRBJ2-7	TGTGCCAGCCAATTCGGGACAGGAGTCTCCTACGAGCAGTACTTC	CASQFGTGVSYEQYF
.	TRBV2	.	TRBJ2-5	TGTGCCAGCAGGGCACAGATTACCCAGTACTTC	CASRAQITQYF
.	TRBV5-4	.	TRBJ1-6	TGTGCCAGCAGCCAGGGCGGGGCGGGTTCACCCCTCCACTTT	CASSQGGAGSPLHF
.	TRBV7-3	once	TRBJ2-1	TGTGCCAGCAGCTTATCACAGGACAATGAGCAGTTCTTC	CASSLSQDNEQFF
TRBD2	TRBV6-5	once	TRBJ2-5	TGTGCCAGCAGTTACTTAGCGGGAGCCGGGGAGACCCAGTACTTC	CASSYLAGAGETQYF
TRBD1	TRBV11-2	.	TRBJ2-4	TGTGCCAGCAGGGGCCACAGGGGGCGAGGCCAGCGCATTCAGTACTTC	CASRGHRGRGQRIQYF
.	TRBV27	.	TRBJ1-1	TGTGCCAGCAGTTTGCAGGAGGGAACTGAAGCTTTCTTT	CASSLQEGTEAFF
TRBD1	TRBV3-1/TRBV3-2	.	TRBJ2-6	TGTGCCAGCAGCCGATACCGGGACAGCCGCCTCTCTGGGGCCAACGTCCTGACTTTC	CASSRYRDSRLSGANVLTF
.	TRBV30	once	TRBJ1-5	TGTGCCTGGAGTCCTCAGTGGGGGGATCCCAATCAGCCCCAGCATTTT	CAWSPQWGDPNQPQHF
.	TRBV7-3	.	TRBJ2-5	TGTGCCAGCAGCTTAACGGCGGGGTACCAAGAGACCCAGTACTTC	CASSLTAGYQETQYF
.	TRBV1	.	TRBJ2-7	TGCACCAGCAGCCTAGCGAGCCCCTACGAGCAGTACTTC	CTSSLASPYEQYF
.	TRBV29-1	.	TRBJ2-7	TGCAGCGTTGAAGTGGTGGGACATAACTCCTACGAGCAGTACTTC	CSVEVVGHNSYEQYF
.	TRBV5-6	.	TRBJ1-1	TGTGCCAGCACACTCGTGGCGGGCACTGAAGCTTTCTTT	CASTLVAGTEAFF
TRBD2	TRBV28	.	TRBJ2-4	TGTGCCAGCAGTCCAATAGCGGGAGTGGTGGGAGTCGCCAAAAACATTCAGTACTTC	CASSPIAGVVGVAKNIQYF
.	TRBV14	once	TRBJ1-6	TGTGCCAGCAGCGGTCAGGGCAATTCACCCCTCCACTTT	CASSGQGNSPLHF
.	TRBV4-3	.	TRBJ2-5	TGCGCCAGCAGCCCCGAGGTCACTACAGGGGAGACCCAGTACTTC	CASSPEVTTGETQYF
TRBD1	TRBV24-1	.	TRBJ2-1	TGTGCCACCAGTAAGTGGGACAGGGTGACAGAGGGGCAGTTCTTC	CATSKWDRVTEGQFF
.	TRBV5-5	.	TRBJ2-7	TGTGCCTCCAGCTTGGAAGCGCCCGCCTACGAGCAGTACTTC	CASSLEAPAYEQYF
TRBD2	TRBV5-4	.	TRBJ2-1	TGTGCCAGCAGCCGCCCCACTAGCGGGATAAACAATGAGCAGTTCTTC	CASSRPTSGINNEQFF
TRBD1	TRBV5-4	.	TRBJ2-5	TGTGCCAGCAGCTCTGGGACAGCCCAAGAGACCCAGTACTTC	CASSSGTAQETQYF
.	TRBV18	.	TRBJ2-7	TGTGCCAGCTCGCGGGACAGTCCTCTCAACGAGCAGTACTTC	CASSRDSPLNEQYF
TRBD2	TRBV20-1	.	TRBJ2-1	TGCAGTGCTAGTCGTCCGGGACTATCGGATGAGCAGTTCTTC	CSASRPGLSDEQFF
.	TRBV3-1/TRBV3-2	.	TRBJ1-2	TGTGCCAGCAGCCAGGGCGGGGGCGCGTATGGCTACACCTTC	CASSQGGGAYGYTF
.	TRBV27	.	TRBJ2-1	TGTGCCAGCAGTTTTATTCAGGGTGAGCAGTTCTTC	CASSFIQGEQFF
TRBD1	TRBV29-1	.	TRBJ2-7	TGCAGCGTCCTACAGGGGCCCACCCGATCCTACGAGCAGTACTTC	CSVLQGPTRSYEQYF
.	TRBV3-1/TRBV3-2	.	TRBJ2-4	TGTGCCAGCAGCCTCGACTCGAGCCTGGCGCGGGGTCAGTACTTC	CASSLDSSLARGQYF
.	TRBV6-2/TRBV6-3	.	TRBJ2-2	TGTGCCAGCAGTTACTTGCGGGGCTGGAACGGGGAGCTGTTTTTT	CASSYLRGWNGELFF
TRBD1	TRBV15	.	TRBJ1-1	TGTGCCACCAGCAGGGAACGCGGGACAGGGGTTGACACTGAAGCTTTCTTT	CATSRERGTGVDTEAFF
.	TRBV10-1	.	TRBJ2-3	TGCGCCAGCAGTGAATCGGGCGGGACTAGCACAGATACGCAGTATTTT	CASSESGGTSTDTQYF
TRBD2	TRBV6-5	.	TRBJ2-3	TGTGCCAGCAGGGGGGGACTACACACAGATACGCAGTATTTT	CASRGGLHTDTQYF
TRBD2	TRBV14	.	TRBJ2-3	TGTGCCAGCAGCCCGACCGCGGGAGGAGTGTTAGATACGCAGTATTTT	CASSPTAGGVLDTQYF
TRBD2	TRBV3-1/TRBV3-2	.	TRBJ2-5	TGTGCCAGTAAGACTAGCGGGAGGGCGGAGACCCAGTACTTC	CASKTSGRAETQYF
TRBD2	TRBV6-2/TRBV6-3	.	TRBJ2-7	TGTGCCAGCAGCACGGGACTAGCGGGTTACGAGCAGTACTTC	CASSTGLAGYEQYF
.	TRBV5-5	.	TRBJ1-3	TGTGCCAGCAGCCCCGGACTGGACTACACCATATATTTT	CASSPGLDYTIYF
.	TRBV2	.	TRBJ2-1	TGTGCCAGCAGTGTGGAGGGGAGCTCCTACAATGAGCAGTTCTTC	CASSVEGSSYNEQFF
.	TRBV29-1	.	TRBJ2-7	TGCAGCGTGGCGGGACAGACTTACGAGCAGTACTTC	CSVAGQTYEQYF
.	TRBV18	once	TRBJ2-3	TGTGCCAGCTCACCACACATCGATGGCACAGATACGCAGTATTTT	CASSPHIDGTDTQYF
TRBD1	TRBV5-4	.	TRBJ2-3	TGTGCCAGCAGCCCTGACCAAGGGGGCCTGACAGATACGCAGTATTTT	CASSPDQGGLTDTQYF
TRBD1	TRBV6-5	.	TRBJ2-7	TGTGCCAGCAGCCATTCGGGACAGGGCAACGAGCAGTACTTC	CASSHSGQGNEQYF
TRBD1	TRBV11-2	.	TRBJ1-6	TGTGCCAGCAGCTTAGAGGGGACAGGGTATTCACCCCTCCACTTT	CASSLEGTGYSPLHF
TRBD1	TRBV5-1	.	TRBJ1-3	TGCGCCAGCAGCCCCGGACAGGGGGCGTCTGGAAACACCATATATTTT	CASSPGQGASGNTIYF
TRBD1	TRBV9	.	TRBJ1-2	TGTGCCAGCAGCCCGGGACAGGGGGTGAGCTACACCTTC	CASSPGQGVSYTF
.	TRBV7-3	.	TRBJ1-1	TGTGCCAGCAGCTATCACGGTCCGAACACTGAAGCTTTCTTT	CASSYHGPNTEAFF
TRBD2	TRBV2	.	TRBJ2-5	TGTGCCAGCAGCCTCCTAGCGGTGAAACAAGAGACCCAGTACTTC	CASSLLAVKQETQYF
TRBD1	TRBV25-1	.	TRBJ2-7	TGTGCCAGCAGTCAGACAGGGGTTTACAGAAACGAGCAGTACTTC	CASSQTGVYRNEQYF
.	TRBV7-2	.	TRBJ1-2	TGTGCCAGCGGGGCCAGGAGCTATGGCTACACCTTC	CASGARSYGYTF
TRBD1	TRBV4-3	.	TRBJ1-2	TGCGCCAGCAGCCAAGAATCGGCCAGGGGGGCCTATGGCTACACCTTC	CASSQESARGAYGYTF
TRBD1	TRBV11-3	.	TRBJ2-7	TGTGCCAGCAGCTTAGCAGGGGGCTCCTACGAGCAGTACTTC	CASSLAGGSYEQYF
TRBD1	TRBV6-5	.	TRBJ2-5	TGTGCCAGCAGTTGGGACAGGGGAGAGACCCAGTACTTC	CASSWDRGETQYF
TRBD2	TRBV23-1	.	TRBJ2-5	TGCGCCAGCAGCCGTTCCGGGACTATGCAAGAGACCCAGTACTTC	CASSRSGTMQETQYF
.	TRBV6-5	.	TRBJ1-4	TGTGCCAGCAGTTACGGGAGGGCAACTAATGAAAAACTGTTTTTT	CASSYGRATNEKLFF